This T cell receptor beta chain was recorded in a study of early T cells in non-severe SARS-CoV-2 infection (dated by TCRdb to about 2021). Study-wide context: Because TCR sequencing relied on bulk RNA taken from unsorted whole blood, pairing of alpha and beta chains was not possible.

This clonotype was seen at least ten times. Its antigen is unknown. Base qualities are missing; no much larger clone stands one base away. Trimming accounts for 0 bases at V and 3 bases at J, while the number of junction bases matched to no gene is 2. CDR1 and CDR2 (SGDLS, YYNGEE) derive from the germline V gene. Inclusive of the bounding cysteine and phenylalanine, the CDR3 is 14 residues long. Only CDR3 DNA remains: 42 bases, in frame from the first base. The study was a case-control design nested within a healthcare worker cohort in London, UK, with weekly nasopharyngeal swab PCR tests and blood sampling. Between 23 and 31 March 2020, the week of the UK lockdown, healthcare workers were enrolled and then followed up weekly for as long as 16 weeks. Broad study findings and their caveats: Matching against VDJdb was skewed toward anti-spike CD8 responses, likely underestimated virus-specific expansions, and missed private and CD4 specificities.

Libraries were prepared through 5' RACE. Sequencing used a NextSeq 500. To correct for sequencing error and PCR bias, the TCR library protocol tagged individual cDNA molecules with unique molecular identifiers. Both TCR alpha and beta chains were sequenced, and tight co-correlation was observed between alpha and beta sequence abundances in each sample. Under the source paper's analysis protocol: Decombinator V4 was used to perform V gene, J gene and CDR3 annotation of TCR sequences. TCRs were defined as expanded if a significant change between any two time points was detected under a Poisson model with p below 0.0001. Abundances of TCRs were expressed as counts per million after normalisation to the total number of TCRs sequenced in each sample. TRAV1-2 paired with TRAJ12, TRAJ20 or TRAJ33 defined MAIT TCRs, while TRAV10 paired with TRAJ18 defined iNKT TCRs. VDJdb, accessed 1 November 2021, was searched for CMV, EBV and SARS-CoV-2 annotated TCRs, with TCRs annotated for multiple antigens excluded. The raw public data were reprocessed by TCRdb itself: fastp quality trimming at Q25, MiXCR clonotype calling, in-frame beta chains only. For every CDR3 protein sequence, its rows merge into one entry that carries the most common genes and DNA. TCRdb's processing, not the study's, gives the V and J calls here. Present in this sample are approximately 69,000 distinct CDR3 sequences, 8.5% to 10% of which were seen just once. Clones ranked in the top ten supply 5.9% of the sample.

Sequences were obtained from whole blood. The clonotype was recovered from an adult who was a healthcare worker with PCR-confirmed SARS-CoV-2 infection or an uninfected control (not recorded which). In this chain, TRBV9 is recombined with TRBJ2-5, and 7 bases in between align with TRBD2. CDR3 region: CASSVGLAEETQYF. The DNA is as follows: TGTGCCAGCAGCGTAGGGCTAGCGGAAGAGACCCAGTACTTC.